Sequencing of this T cell receptor (beta chain) was carried out in a study of cytomegalovirus exposure and HLA in healthy donors. From germline, CDR1 is SGHAT and CDR2 FQNNGV. V lost 1 base and J 2 bases, leaving 11 bases between the germline ends. The CDR3 runs 15 residues. To note about this clone: Its specificity is unknown.

General study findings and limits: A later analysis found first-cohort TCR clusters tended to co-occur in the 90 to 150 validation repertoires.

The repertoire was sequenced with immunoSEQ multiplex PCR; TCRdb's copy has only in-frame clones and lacks some. Of some 230,000 clones in the sample, about 93% are singletons; the top ten hold roughly 1%. The sample taken for sequencing was PBMCs. This receptor was identified in a woman between 18 and 30 years old in good health and CMV-seronegative. The chain carries TRBV11-2 and TRBJ1-1; D is uncertain. DNA for the CDR3: TGTGCCAGCAGCTTAGTCCTGACTGGAAACACTGAAGCTTTCTTT. Protein: CASSLVLTGNTEAFF.